This T cell receptor beta chain was profiled in a study of immune heterogeneity within non-small cell lung tumors (dated by TCRdb to 2016 to 2019). Regarding the study in general: By histology, the tumors were a few squamous cell carcinomas, roughly 11 non-squamous carcinomas and 1 tumor not otherwise specified. To examine intratumoral immune heterogeneity, the study used whole-exome sequencing, RNA-seq and TCR beta repertoire sequencing on multiple spatially distinct regions of each NSCLC tumor. TCR repertoire analysis included roughly 60 tumor loci from around 16 patients, whereas transcriptome data included only roughly 45 loci from approximately 11 patients. Neoantigen binding to each patient's HLA alleles was predicted with netMHCpan-3.0 for mutant peptides of 8 to 11 amino acids.

This clonotype occurred once. Its target antigen remains unknown. A much larger clone is a single base away; this may be a read error. A multiplex PCR system amplified the TCR beta CDR3 region, with a first 10-cycle round using 32 V-gene forward and 13 J-gene reverse primers. The first PCR round used a QIAGEN Multiplex PCR Kit, and the primer sequences were filed in Chinese patent CN105087789A. Illumina universal primers were attached in a second round of PCR run with the Phusion High-Fidelity PCR Kit. TCR libraries were paired-end sequenced at 151 bp read length on the Illumina HiSeq X Ten platform. As for the authors' bioinformatics: Reads lacking multiplex PCR primers were removed with Cutadapt, read pairs were merged with PEAR, and CDR3 regions were called with MiXCR default settings. Repertoire diversity was assessed by Shannon entropy, and clonality was calculated as one minus the Shannon entropy divided by the ln of the count of productive unique sequences. Clonotypes at a frequency of at least 0.5% were defined as dominant or high-frequency T-cell clones. The public reads were run again by TCRdb, first through fastp at Q25 and then through MiXCR, and only productive beta chains were kept. Entries are consolidated by CDR3 protein sequence, retaining the most common genes and DNA. What appears here as the V and J calls and clone size reflects TCRdb's work, not the paper's. This sample comprises roughly 20,000 distinct CDR3 sequences, 25% to 30% of them detected only once. Roughly 4.3% of the sample goes to the ten largest clones.

Genomic DNA was extracted from bulk tumor tissue and used as the TCR template, and roughly 600 ng gDNA was amplified per sample. During surgery, multiple biopsies were taken from each primary tumor, with sampling sites spaced as far apart as possible within the tumor mass. The study cohort was described as untreated, and the patients were newly diagnosed NSCLC cases having curative surgery. The donor group was made up of 15 or so newly diagnosed non-small cell lung cancer patients undergoing surgery with curative intent. A couple of independent pathologists reviewed the resected tumor masses. Sequencing was performed only on DNA and RNA samples of high quality. General conclusions and limits of the study: High-frequency TCR beta clonotypes were largely distinct between individual patients. Local T-cell repertoire clonality showed a statistically significant but moderate positive correlation with local tumor mutational burden (R about 0.35). Within a patient, identical dominant CDR3B clonotypes were found to recur across loci, yet unique high-frequency clones were also harbored in different tumor locations.

The germline V gene (reference sequence) yields MNHEY for CDR1 and SMNVEV for CDR2. The CDR3 contains 14 residues, cysteine and phenylalanine counted. Only CDR3 DNA remains: 42 bases, in frame from the first base. The sequence was obtained from a man aged 35-49 years with non-small cell lung cancer. The chain is assembled from TRBV27 and TRBJ2-1, with no confident D gene call. The sample consisted of lung tumor tissue. The nucleotide sequence reads as follows: TGTGCCAGCAGTTTGAAATCCCGCGTGAATGACCAGTTCTTC. The resulting protein is CASSLKSRVNDQFF.